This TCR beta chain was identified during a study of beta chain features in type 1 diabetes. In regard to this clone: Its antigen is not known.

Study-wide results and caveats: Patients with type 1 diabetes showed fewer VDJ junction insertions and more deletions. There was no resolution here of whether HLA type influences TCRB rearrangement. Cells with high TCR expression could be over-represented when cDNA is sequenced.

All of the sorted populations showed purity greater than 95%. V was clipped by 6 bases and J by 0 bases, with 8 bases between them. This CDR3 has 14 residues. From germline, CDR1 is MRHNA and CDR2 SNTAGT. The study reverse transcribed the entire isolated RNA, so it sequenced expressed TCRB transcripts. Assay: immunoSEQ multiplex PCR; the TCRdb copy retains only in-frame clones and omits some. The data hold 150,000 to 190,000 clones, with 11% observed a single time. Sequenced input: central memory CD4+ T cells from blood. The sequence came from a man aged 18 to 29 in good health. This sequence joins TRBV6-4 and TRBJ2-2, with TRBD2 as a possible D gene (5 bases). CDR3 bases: TGTGCCAGCAGAGAACTAGCGAACACCGGGGAGCTGTTTTTT. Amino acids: CASRELANTGELFF.